The rows below give T cell receptor beta chains drawn from one sample of a study of cytomegalovirus exposure and HLA in healthy donors. Here immunoSEQ multiplex PCR was the method, and the copy in TCRdb shows in-frame clones only, minus some. The top ten clones hold about 3% of a sample with some 65,000 clones, 60% to 80% of them seen once. Sample: PBMCs. The receptors shown here come from a man aged 25-45 years in good health and CMV-seronegative. CDR3s include the opening cysteine and the closing phenylalanine or tryptophan. Each record gives: V gene, J gene, clone size, D gene, CDR3 protein, CDR3 DNA. The D gene is left open where the match is weak. Clone size is shown for a subset of rows, as once, few, many or a class of expanded clone.

>TRBV10-3|TRBJ2-1|.|TRBD2
CAISAGGLAGGPEDEQFF
TGTGCCATCAGTGCTGGTGGGCTAGCGGGGGGGCCTGAGGATGAGCAGTTCTTC
>TRBV27|TRBJ1-5|medium-sized|.
CASSPDQPQHF
TGTGCCAGCAGTCCAGATCAGCCCCAGCATTTT
>TRBV6-1|TRBJ1-1|.|TRBD1
CASSGSGWTGPTEAFF
TGTGCCAGCAGTGGATCCGGTTGGACAGGGCCCACTGAAGCTTTCTTT
>TRBV25-1|TRBJ2-5|.|TRBD1
CASSARRQGETQYF
TGTGCCAGCAGTGCCCGTCGACAGGGAGAGACCCAGTACTTC
>TRBV7-7|TRBJ2-3|few|.
CASSLVFGFEVDTQYF
TGTGCCAGCAGCTTAGTGTTCGGGTTTGAGGTAGATACGCAGTATTTT
>TRBV6-1|TRBJ1-5|.|.
CASSVQVANQPQHF
TGTGCCAGCAGTGTACAGGTTGCGAATCAGCCCCAGCATTTT
>TRBV7-2|TRBJ2-3|.|TRBD2
CASSSRGGSDTQYF
TGTGCCAGCAGCTCGCGGGGAGGGTCAGATACGCAGTATTTT
>TRBV5-5|TRBJ2-1|.|.
CASSGANYNEQFF
TGTGCCAGCAGCGGGGCTAATTACAATGAGCAGTTCTTC
>TRBV7-2|TRBJ2-7|.|.
CASSRRDYEQYF
TGTGCCAGCAGCCGCCGGGACTACGAGCAGTACTTC
>TRBV5-1|TRBJ2-1|.|TRBD2
CASSGMTSGGNEQFF
TGCGCCAGCAGCGGGATGACTAGCGGGGGGAATGAGCAGTTCTTC
>TRBV4-1|TRBJ1-1|.|.
CASSLQAGAYLNTEAFF
TGCGCCAGCAGCCTACAGGCAGGGGCATACTTGAACACTGAAGCTTTCTTT
>TRBV7-9|TRBJ1-2|.|TRBD1
CASSAPGTGNYGYTF
TGTGCCAGCAGCGCCCCCGGGACAGGGAACTATGGCTACACCTTC
>TRBV7-2|TRBJ2-1|.|TRBD2
CASSSEGLAYNEQFF
TGTGCCAGCAGCTCCGAGGGACTAGCCTACAATGAGCAGTTCTTC
>TRBV7-7|TRBJ2-5|.|TRBD2
CASSYQRGGHETQYF
TGTGCCAGCAGCTATCAGCGGGGGGGGCATGAGACCCAGTACTTC
>TRBV6-1|TRBJ2-7|.|.
CASSDSPSYEQYF
TGTGCCAGCAGTGATAGCCCATCCTACGAGCAGTACTTC
>TRBV6-5|TRBJ2-1|.|TRBD1
CASSQDRSSYNEQFF
TGTGCCAGCAGTCAGGACAGGAGCTCCTACAATGAGCAGTTCTTC
>TRBV5-1|TRBJ2-5|few|TRBD2
CASSSGGLAGQETQYF
TGCGCCAGCAGCTCCGGTGGACTAGCGGGCCAAGAGACCCAGTACTTC
>TRBV27|TRBJ1-1|.|.
CASSLGDSFTEAFF
TGTGCCAGCAGTTTAGGAGACAGCTTCACTGAAGCTTTCTTT
>TRBV2|TRBJ2-7|.|TRBD2
CASSEGSWVAGDEQYF
TGTGCCAGCAGTGAAGGAAGCTGGGTAGCGGGGGATGAGCAGTACTTC
>TRBV5-6|TRBJ1-2|.|.
CASTSGGDIYGYTF
TGTGCCAGCACCTCGGGGGGGGACATCTATGGCTACACCTTC
>TRBV6-4|TRBJ2-3|once|TRBD2
CASSDGAGVGDTQYF
TGTGCCAGCAGTGACGGCGCGGGGGTGGGAGATACGCAGTATTTT
>TRBV19|TRBJ2-1|.|TRBD1
CASSRDRGDEQFF
TGTGCCAGTAGTCGGGACAGGGGTGATGAGCAGTTCTTC
>TRBV29-1|TRBJ1-4|.|.
CSGRQGNEKLFF
TGCAGCGGCCGTCAGGGAAACGAAAAACTGTTTTTT
>TRBV27|TRBJ2-1|few|TRBD2
CASGWTSGGLEQFF
TGTGCCAGCGGATGGACTAGCGGGGGGCTTGAGCAGTTCTTC
>TRBV5-1|TRBJ2-7|.|.
CASSLNSDRYEQYF
TGCGCCAGCAGCTTAAACTCAGACAGATACGAGCAGTACTTC
>TRBV29-1|TRBJ2-3|.|TRBD1
CSVEVAGGDTQYF
TGCAGCGTTGAAGTAGCAGGGGGAGATACGCAGTATTTT
>TRBV2|TRBJ2-2|.|.
CSGRGPGELFF
TGTAGCGGCAGAGGTCCCGGGGAGCTGTTTTTT
>TRBV13|TRBJ2-7|.|.
CASSLGRSYEQYF
TGTGCCAGCAGCTTGGGCAGATCCTACGAGCAGTACTTC
>TRBV6-5|TRBJ2-1|.|.
CASSYGQEQFF
TGTGCCAGCAGTTACGGACAGGAGCAGTTCTTC
>TRBV9|TRBJ2-3|.|TRBD1
CASSPLGTGGTDTQYF
TGTGCCAGCAGCCCCCTCGGGACAGGGGGCACAGATACGCAGTATTTT
>TRBV14|TRBJ2-5|few|.
CASSQDEGDRETQYF
TGTGCCAGCAGCCAAGATGAGGGGGATAGAGAGACCCAGTACTTC
>TRBV7-8|TRBJ1-5|.|TRBD1
CASSDTGGGSNQPQHF
TGTGCCAGCAGCGATACAGGGGGCGGGAGCAATCAGCCCCAGCATTTT
>TRBV2|TRBJ2-7|.|TRBD2
CASSHRTSGGEYEQYF
TGTGCCAGCAGTCATAGGACTAGCGGGGGGGAGTACGAGCAGTACTTC
>TRBV6-5|TRBJ1-2|.|.
CASSYSAQTYGYTF
TGTGCCAGCAGTTACTCCGCACAGACATATGGCTACACCTTC
>TRBV7-7|TRBJ2-5|once|TRBD2
CASSLLAGYQETQYF
TGTGCCAGCAGCTTACTAGCGGGGTACCAAGAGACCCAGTACTTC
>TRBV30|TRBJ2-1|.|.
CAWSEGMGLSNEQFF
TGTGCCTGGAGTGAGGGGATGGGACTCTCCAATGAGCAGTTCTTC
>TRBV5-6|TRBJ1-1|.|TRBD1
CASSLAQGATEAFF
TGTGCCAGCAGCTTGGCACAGGGGGCTACTGAAGCTTTCTTT
>TRBV7-8|TRBJ2-7|.|.
CASSGGGQSSYEQYF
TGTGCCAGCTCTGGGGGGGGACAAAGCTCCTACGAGCAGTACTTC
>TRBV6-5|TRBJ2-5|few|.
CASSFRGRVETQYF
TGTGCCAGCAGTTTCAGGGGTCGGGTTGAGACCCAGTACTTC
>TRBV29-1|TRBJ1-2|few|.
CSVEQGTYYGYTF
TGCAGCGTTGAACAGGGTACCTACTATGGCTACACCTTC
>TRBV20-1|TRBJ1-6|.|TRBD1
CSAPTGSPLHF
TGCAGTGCTCCGACAGGGTCACCCCTCCACTTT
>TRBV2|TRBJ2-7|.|.
CASRGSSVVSYEQYF
TGTGCCAGCAGGGGTAGCTCAGTCGTCTCCTACGAGCAGTACTTC
>TRBV7-6|TRBJ2-2|few|.
CASSLSRNTGELFF
TGTGCCAGCAGCTTATCTAGGAACACCGGGGAGCTGTTTTTT
>TRBV25-1|TRBJ1-2|.|TRBD1
CASRDRVGGYTF
TGTGCCAGCAGGGACAGGGTAGGGGGCTACACCTTC
>TRBV9|TRBJ1-2|.|.
CASSAGEYGTGIF
TGTGCCAGCAGCGCGGGGGAGTACGGGACGGGGATCTTC
>TRBV6-5|TRBJ2-2|.|TRBD2
CASSYGLAVNTGELFF
TGTGCCAGCAGTTACGGGCTAGCGGTGAACACCGGGGAGCTGTTTTTT
>TRBV7-7|TRBJ2-7|few|.
CASSPGDEGEQYF
TGTGCCAGCAGCCCGGGGGATGAAGGGGAGCAGTACTTC